What follows describes a single TCR beta chain. CDR1 and CDR2 from the germline V gene are MDHEN and SYDVKM. The CDR3 has 15 residues. V lost 6 bases to trimming and J lost 0 bases, with 15 bases between them. The sample is drawn from a study of OX40 agonist ivuxolimab in advanced cancers. Turning to the study itself: Patients treated during dose escalation were battling hepatocellular carcinoma, melanoma, renal cell or head and neck cancer. The study reported partial responses in three patients: one hepatocellular carcinoma, two cutaneous melanoma.

The repertoire was sequenced with immunoSEQ multiplex PCR; TCRdb's copy has only in-frame clones and lacks some. Altogether about 62,000 clones are present, approximately 80% being singletons, with the ten largest covering roughly 2.4%. The receptor was isolated from an adult with an advanced solid tumor such as melanoma, head and neck, liver or kidney cancer. The sequenced sample was CD4+ or CD8+ T cells sorted from blood, obtained in a trial of the OX40 agonist ivuxolimab. J is TRBJ2-7 and V is TRBV28, with a tentative D call TRBD2 (6 bases). The CDR3 coding sequence is TGTGCCAGCAGCCGCGGCGGGGTCCACTCCTACGAGCAGTACTTC. Translated: CASSRGGVHSYEQYF.